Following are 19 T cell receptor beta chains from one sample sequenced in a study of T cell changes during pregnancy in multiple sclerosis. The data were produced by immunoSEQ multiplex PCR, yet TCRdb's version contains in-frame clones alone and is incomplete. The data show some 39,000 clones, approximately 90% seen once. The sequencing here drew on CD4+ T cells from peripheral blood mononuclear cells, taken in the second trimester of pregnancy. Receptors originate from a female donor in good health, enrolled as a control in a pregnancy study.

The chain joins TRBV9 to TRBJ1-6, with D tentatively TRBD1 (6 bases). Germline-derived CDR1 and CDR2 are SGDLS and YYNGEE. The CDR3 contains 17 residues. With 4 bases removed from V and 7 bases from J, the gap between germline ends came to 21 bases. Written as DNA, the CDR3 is TGTGCCAGCAGCAAACAACAGGTCCCGGGGGGCAATTCACCCCTCCACTTT. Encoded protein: CASSKQQVPGGNSPLHF.

The CDR3: CASRGQGENSPLHF. The DNA for the CDR3 is TGTGCCAGCAGAGGACAGGGTGAAAATTCACCCCTCCACTTT. The rearrangement uses TRBV6-4 and TRBJ1-6; TRBD1 aligns across 8 bases. Germline CDR1 and CDR2: MRHNA and SNTAGT. V was pared by 6 bases and J by 7 bases, with 5 bases of the junction left unmatched. This CDR3 has 14 amino acids.

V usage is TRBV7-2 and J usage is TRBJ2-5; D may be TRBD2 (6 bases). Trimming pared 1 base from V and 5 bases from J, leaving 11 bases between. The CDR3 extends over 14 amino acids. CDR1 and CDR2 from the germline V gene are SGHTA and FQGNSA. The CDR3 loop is CASSLELGRETQYF. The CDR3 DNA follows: TGTGCCAGCAGCTTAGAACTAGGGAGGGAGACCCAGTACTTC.

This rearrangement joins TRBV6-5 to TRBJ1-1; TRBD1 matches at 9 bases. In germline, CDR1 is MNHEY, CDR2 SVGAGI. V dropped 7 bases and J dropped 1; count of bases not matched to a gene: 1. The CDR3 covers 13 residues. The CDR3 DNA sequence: TGTGCCAGCACGGACAGGGGGAACACTGAAGCTTTCTTT. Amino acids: CASTDRGNTEAFF.

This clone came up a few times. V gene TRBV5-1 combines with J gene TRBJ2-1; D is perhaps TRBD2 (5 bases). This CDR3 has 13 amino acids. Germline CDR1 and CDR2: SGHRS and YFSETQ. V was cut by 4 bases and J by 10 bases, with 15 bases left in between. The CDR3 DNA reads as TGCGCCAGCAGCACCGCCCGGACTGAGGAGCAGTTCTTC. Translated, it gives CASSTARTEEQFF. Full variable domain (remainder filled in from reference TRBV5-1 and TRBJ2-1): KAGVTQTPRYLIKTRGQQVTLSCSPISGHRSVSWYQQTPGQGLQFLFEYFSETQRNKGNFPGRFSGRQFSNSRSEMNVSTLELGDSALYLCASSTARTEEQFFGPGTRLTVL.

DNA of the CDR3: TGTGCCAGCAGCTCGGGACAGGGGAAGACCCAGTACTTC. Translated: CASSSGQGKTQYF. The chain links TRBV11-2 to TRBJ2-5; 10 bases agree with TRBD1. With 4 bases clipped from V and 6 bases from J, the junction kept 2 bases outside the gene matches. The CDR3 is made up of 13 amino acids. CDR1 is SGHAT, CDR2 FQNNGV, per germline.

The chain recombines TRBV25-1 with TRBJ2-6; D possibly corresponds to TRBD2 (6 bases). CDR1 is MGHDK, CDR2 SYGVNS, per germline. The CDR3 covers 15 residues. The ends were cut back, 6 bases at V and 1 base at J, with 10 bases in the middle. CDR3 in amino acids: CASSREVSGANVLTF. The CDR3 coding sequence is TGTGCCAGCAGCAGGGAGGTATCTGGGGCCAACGTCCTGACTTTC.

Here the CDR3 reads CASSLGQGAYEQYF. The CDR3 DNA follows: TGTGCCAGTTCCTTAGGGCAGGGGGCCTACGAGCAGTACTTC. The J gene is TRBJ2-7, the V gene TRBV19; 7 bases align to TRBD1. The CDR3 spans 14 residues. Germline lookup yields CDR1 LNHDA and CDR2 SQIVND (reference sequence). The V gene end was trimmed by 8 bases and the J gene end by 2 bases; junction bases not matched to a gene: 9.

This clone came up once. The CDR3: CAIKVTRSGNEQFF. DNA of the CDR3: TGTGCCATCAAGGTTACTAGATCTGGCAATGAGCAGTTCTTC. The chain employs TRBV10-3 and TRBJ2-1, with D perhaps TRBD2 (5 bases). CDR1 and CDR2 from the germline V gene are ENHRY and SYGVKD. The CDR3 has 14 amino acids. The V end was cut by 7 bases, the J end by 6 bases, with 16 bases between.

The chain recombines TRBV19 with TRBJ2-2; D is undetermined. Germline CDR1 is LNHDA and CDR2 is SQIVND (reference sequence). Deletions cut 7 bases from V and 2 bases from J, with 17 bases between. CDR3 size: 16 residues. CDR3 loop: CASTPVGGTNTGELFF. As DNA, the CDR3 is TGTGCCAGTACCCCCGTCGGCGGTACAAACACCGGGGAGCTGTTTTTT.

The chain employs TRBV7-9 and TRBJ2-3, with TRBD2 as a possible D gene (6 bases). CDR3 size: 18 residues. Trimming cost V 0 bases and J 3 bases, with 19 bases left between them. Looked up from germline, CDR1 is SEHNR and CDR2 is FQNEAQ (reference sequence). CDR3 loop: CASSLAAGGGVMTDTQYF. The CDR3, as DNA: TGTGCCAGCAGCTTAGCCGCCGGTGGAGGGGTTATGACAGATACGCAGTATTTT.

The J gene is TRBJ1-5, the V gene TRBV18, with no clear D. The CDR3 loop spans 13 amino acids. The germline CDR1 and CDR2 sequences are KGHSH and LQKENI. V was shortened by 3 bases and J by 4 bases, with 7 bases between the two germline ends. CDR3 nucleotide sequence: TGTGCCAGCTCACCGGGCGGGAATCAGCCCCAGCATTTT. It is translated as CASSPGGNQPQHF.

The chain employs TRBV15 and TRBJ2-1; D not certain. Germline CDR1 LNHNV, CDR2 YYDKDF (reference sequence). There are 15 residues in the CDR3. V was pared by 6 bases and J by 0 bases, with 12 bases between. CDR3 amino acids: CATRVGSSSYNEQFF. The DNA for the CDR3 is TGTGCCACCAGGGTCGGGTCAAGCTCCTACAATGAGCAGTTCTTC. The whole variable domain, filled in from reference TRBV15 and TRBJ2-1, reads DAMVIQNPRYQVTQFGKPVTLSCSQTLNHNVMYWYQQKSSQAPKLLFHYYDKDFNNEADTPDNFQSRRPNTSFCFLDIRSPGLGDTAMYLCATRVGSSSYNEQFFGPGTRLTVL.

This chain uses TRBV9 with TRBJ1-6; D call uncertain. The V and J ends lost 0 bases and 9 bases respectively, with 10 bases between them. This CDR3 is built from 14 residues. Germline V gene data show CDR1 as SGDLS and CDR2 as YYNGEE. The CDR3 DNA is TGTGCCAGCAGCGTAGCGGAGGAAATTTCACCCCTCCACTTT. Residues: CASSVAEEISPLHF.

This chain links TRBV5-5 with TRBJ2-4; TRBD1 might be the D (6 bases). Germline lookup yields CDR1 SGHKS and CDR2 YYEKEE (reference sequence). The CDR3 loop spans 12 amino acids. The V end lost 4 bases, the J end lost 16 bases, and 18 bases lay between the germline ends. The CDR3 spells CASSRDNRVTYF. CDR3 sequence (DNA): TGTGCCAGCAGCCGGGACAACCGAGTTACCTACTTC.

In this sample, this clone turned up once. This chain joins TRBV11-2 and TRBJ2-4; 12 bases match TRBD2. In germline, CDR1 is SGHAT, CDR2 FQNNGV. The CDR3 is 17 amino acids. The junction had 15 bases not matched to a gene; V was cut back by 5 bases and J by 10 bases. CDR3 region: CASSPPSPRLAGVIQYF. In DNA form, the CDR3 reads TGTGCCAGCAGCCCCCCTAGCCCCCGACTAGCGGGGGTTATTCAGTACTTC.

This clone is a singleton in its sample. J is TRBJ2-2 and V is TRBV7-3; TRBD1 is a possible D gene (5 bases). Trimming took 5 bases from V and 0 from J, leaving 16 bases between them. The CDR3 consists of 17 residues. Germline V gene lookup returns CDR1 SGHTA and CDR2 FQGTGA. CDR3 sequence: CASSAGPTQANTGELFF. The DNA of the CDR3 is TGTGCCAGCAGCGCCGGCCCAACACAGGCGAACACCGGGGAGCTGTTTTTT.

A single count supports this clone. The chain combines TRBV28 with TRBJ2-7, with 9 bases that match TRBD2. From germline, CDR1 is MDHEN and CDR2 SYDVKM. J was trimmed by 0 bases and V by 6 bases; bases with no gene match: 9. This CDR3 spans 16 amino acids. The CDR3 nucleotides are TGTGCCAGCAGCCAATTAAGCGGGGGGAGCTCCTACGAGCAGTACTTC. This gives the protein CASSQLSGGSSYEQYF.

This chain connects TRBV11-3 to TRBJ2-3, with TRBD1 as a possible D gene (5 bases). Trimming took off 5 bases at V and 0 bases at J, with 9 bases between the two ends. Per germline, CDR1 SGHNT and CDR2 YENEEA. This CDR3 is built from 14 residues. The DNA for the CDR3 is TGTGCCAGCAGCCTGACAGCTAGCACAGATACGCAGTATTTT. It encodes CASSLTASTDTQYF. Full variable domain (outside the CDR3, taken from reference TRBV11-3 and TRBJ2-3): EAGVVQSPRYKIIEKKQPVAFWCNPISGHNTLYWYLQNLGQGPELLIRYENEEAVDDSQLPKDRFSAERLKGVDSTLKIQPAELGDSAVYLCASSLTASTDTQYFGPGTRLTVL.